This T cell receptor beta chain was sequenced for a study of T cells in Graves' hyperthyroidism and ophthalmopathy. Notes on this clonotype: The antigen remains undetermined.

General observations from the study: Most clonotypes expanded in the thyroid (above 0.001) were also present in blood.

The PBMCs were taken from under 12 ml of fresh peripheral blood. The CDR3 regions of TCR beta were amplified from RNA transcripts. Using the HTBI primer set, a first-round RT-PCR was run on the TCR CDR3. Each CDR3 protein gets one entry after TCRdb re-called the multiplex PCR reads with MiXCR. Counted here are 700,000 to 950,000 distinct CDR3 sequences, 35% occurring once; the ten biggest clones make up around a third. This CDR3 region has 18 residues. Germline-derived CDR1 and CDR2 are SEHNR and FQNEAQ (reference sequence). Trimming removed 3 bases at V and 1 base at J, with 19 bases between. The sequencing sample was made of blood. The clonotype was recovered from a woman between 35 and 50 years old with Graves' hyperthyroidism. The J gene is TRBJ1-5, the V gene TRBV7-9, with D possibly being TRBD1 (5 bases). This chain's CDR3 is CASSLRDPSVRSNQPQHF. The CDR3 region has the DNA TGTGCCAGCAGCTTGCGGGACCCTTCAGTAAGGAGCAATCAGCCCCAGCATTTT. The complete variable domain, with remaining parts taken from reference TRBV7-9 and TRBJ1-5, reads DTGVSQNPRHKITKRGQNVTFRCDPISEHNRLYWYRQTLGQGPEFLTYFQNEAQLEKSRLLSDRFSAERPKGSFSTLEIQRTEQGDSAMYLCASSLRDPSVRSNQPQHFGDGTRLSIL.